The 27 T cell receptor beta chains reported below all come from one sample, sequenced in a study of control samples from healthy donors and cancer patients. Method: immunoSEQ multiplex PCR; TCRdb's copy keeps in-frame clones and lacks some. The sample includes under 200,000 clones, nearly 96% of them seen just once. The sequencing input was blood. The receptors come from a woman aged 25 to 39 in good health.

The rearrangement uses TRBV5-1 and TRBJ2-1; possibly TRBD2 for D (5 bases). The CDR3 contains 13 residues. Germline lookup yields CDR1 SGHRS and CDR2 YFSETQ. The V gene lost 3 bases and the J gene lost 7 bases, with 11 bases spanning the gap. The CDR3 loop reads CASSWGTGNEQFF. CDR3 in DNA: TGCGCCAGCAGCTGGGGTACGGGGAATGAGCAGTTCTTC.

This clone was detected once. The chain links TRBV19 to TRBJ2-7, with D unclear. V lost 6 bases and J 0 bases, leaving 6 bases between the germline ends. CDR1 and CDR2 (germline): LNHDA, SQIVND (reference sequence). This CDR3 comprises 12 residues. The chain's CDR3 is CASRAPSYEQYF. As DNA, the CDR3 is TGTGCCAGTAGGGCACCCTCCTACGAGCAGTACTTC.

CDR3 sequence (DNA): TGTGCCAGCAGCGGCGGGGGCTATAATTCACCCCTCCACTTT. This sequence encodes CASSGGGYNSPLHF. V gene TRBV21-1 combines with J gene TRBJ1-6. TRBV21-1 is termed a pseudogene. This CDR3 is built from 14 residues.

CDR3 coding DNA: TGTGCCAGCAGCTTAGCGGAAATCCGGACAGGGGCCTCCTACGAGCAGTACTTC. Translation: CASSLAEIRTGASYEQYF. The chain combines TRBV7-6 with TRBJ2-7; 9 positions match TRBD1. Looked up from germline, CDR1 is SGHVS and CDR2 is FNYEAQ. The length of the CDR3 is 18 residues. V shed 0 bases, J shed 0 bases, and the junction held 9 bases outside the gene matches.

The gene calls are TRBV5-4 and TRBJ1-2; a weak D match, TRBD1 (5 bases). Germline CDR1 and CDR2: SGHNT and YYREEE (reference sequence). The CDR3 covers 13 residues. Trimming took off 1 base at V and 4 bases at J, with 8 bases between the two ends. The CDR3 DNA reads TGTGCCAGCAGCTTGCTAGGGGTCTATGGCTACACCTTC. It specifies CASSLLGVYGYTF.

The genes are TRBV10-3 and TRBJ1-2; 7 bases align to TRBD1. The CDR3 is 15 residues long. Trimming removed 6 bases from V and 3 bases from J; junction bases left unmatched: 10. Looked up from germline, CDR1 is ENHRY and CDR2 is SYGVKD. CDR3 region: CAISGSDRSDYGYTF. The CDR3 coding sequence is TGTGCCATCAGCGGATCGGACAGGTCTGACTATGGCTACACCTTC.

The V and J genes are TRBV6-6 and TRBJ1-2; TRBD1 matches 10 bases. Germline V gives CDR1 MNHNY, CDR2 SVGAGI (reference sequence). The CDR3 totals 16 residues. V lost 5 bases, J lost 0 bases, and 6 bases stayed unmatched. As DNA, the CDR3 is TGTGCCAGCAGTCGACAGGGGGCCGTTACTAACTATGGCTACACCTTC. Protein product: CASSRQGAVTNYGYTF.

The CDR3 coding sequence is TGTGCCAGTAGTATGGCGGACAGACCAAACACTGAAGCTTTCTTT. Translated, it gives CASSMADRPNTEAFF. This rearrangement joins TRBV19 to TRBJ1-1; D possibly corresponds to TRBD1 (6 bases). The CDR3 totals 15 residues. Between the trimmed V and J ends, which lost 3 bases and 2 bases, there was a span of 13 bases. Germline loops: CDR1 LNHDA, CDR2 SQIVND (reference sequence).

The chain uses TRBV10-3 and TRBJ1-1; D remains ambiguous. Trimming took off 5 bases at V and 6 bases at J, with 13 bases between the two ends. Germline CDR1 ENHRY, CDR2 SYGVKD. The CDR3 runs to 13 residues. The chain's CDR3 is CAISPPGRAEAFF. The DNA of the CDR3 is TGTGCCATCAGTCCCCCGGGGAGGGCTGAAGCTTTCTTT.

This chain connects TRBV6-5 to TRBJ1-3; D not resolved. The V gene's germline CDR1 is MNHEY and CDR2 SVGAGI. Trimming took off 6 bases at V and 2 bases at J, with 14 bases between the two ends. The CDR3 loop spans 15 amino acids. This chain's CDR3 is CASRTGVITGNTIYF. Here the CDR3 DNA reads TGTGCCAGCAGAACCGGGGTCATTACTGGAAACACCATATATTTT.

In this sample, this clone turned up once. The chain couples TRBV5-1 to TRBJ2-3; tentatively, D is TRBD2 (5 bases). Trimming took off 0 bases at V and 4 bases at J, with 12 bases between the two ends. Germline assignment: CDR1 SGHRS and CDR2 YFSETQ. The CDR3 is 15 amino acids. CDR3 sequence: CASSLESGGADTQYF. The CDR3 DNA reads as TGCGCCAGCAGCTTGGAATCAGGAGGAGCAGATACGCAGTATTTT.

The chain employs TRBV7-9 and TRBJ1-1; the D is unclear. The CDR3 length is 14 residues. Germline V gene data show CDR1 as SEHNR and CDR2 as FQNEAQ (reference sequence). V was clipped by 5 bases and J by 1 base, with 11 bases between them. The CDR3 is CASSGRARNTEAFF. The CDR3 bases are TGTGCCAGCAGCGGCCGGGCTCGGAACACTGAAGCTTTCTTT. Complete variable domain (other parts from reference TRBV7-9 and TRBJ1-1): DTGVSQNPRHKITKRGQNVTFRCDPISEHNRLYWYRQTLGQGPEFLTYFQNEAQLEKSRLLSDRFSAERPKGSFSTLEIQRTEQGDSAMYLCASSGRARNTEAFFGQGTRLTVV.

DNA for the CDR3: TGTGCCAGCAGCCCTCCATTTGGGACGGCGGACTACAATGAGCAGTTCTTC. Residues: CASSPPFGTADYNEQFF. The gene calls are TRBV27 and TRBJ2-1; the D call may be TRBD1 or TRBD2 (5 bases each). With 6 bases removed from V and 3 bases from J, the gap between germline ends came to 21 bases. Germline assignment: CDR1 MNHEY and CDR2 SMNVEV (reference sequence). The CDR3 is 17 amino acids.

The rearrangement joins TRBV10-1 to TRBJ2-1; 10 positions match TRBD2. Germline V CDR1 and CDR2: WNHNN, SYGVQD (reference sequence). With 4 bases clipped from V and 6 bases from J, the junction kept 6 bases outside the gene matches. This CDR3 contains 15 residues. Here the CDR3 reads CASSAGTSDLNEQFF. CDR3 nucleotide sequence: TGCGCCAGCAGTGCAGGGACTAGCGATCTCAATGAGCAGTTCTTC.

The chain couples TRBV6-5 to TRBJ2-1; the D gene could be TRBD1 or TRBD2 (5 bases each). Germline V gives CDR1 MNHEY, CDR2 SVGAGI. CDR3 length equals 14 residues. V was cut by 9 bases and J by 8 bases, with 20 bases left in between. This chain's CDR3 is CASEGTDVLDEQFF. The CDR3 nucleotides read TGTGCCAGTGAAGGGACGGACGTCCTGGATGAGCAGTTCTTC.

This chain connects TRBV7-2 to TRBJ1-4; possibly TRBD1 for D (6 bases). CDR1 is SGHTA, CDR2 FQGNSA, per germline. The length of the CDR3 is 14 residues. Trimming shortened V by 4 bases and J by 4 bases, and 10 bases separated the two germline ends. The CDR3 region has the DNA TGTGCCAGCAGCTGGGGGGGCGGTAATGAAAAACTGTTTTTT. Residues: CASSWGGGNEKLFF. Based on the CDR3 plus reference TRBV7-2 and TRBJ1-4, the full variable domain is GAGVSQSPSNKVTEKGKDVELRCDPISGHTALYWYRQSLGQGLEFLIYFQGNSAPDKSGLPSDRFSAERTGGSVSTLTIQRTQQEDSAVYLCASSWGGGNEKLFFGSGTQLSVL.

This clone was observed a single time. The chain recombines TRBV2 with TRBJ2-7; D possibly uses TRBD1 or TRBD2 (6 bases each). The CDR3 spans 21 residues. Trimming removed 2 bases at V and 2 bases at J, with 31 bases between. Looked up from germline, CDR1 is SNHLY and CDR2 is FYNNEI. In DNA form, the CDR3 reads TGTGCCAGCAGTGAAAGGGGGGCGCTCACGGGGGCCCGACTAAGGCCCTACGAGCAGTACTTC. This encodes CASSERGALTGARLRPYEQYF.

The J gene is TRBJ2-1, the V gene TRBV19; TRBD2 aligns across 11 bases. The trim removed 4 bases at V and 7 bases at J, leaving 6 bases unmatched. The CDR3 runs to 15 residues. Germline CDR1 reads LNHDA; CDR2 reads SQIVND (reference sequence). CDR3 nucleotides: TGTGCCAGTAGTACACTAGCGGGAGTGGGTAATGAGCAGTTCTTC. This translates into CASSTLAGVGNEQFF. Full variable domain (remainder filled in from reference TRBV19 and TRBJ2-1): DGGITQSPKYLFRKEGQNVTLSCEQNLNHDAMYWYRQDPGQGLRLIYYSQIVNDFQKGDIAEGYSVSREKKESFPLTVTSAQKNPTAFYLCASSTLAGVGNEQFFGPGTRLTVL.

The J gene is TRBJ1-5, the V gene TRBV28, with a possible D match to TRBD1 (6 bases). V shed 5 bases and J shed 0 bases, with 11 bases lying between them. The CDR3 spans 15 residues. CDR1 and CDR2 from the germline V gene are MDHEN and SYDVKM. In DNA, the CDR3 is TGTGCCAGCAGTCCAACAGGGCTTAGCAATCAGCCCCAGCATTTT. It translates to CASSPTGLSNQPQHF.

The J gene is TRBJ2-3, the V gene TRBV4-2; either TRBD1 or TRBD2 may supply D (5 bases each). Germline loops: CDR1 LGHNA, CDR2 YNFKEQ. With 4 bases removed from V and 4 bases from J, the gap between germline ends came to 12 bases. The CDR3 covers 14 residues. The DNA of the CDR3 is TGTGCCAGCAGCCCCTGGGGGAGCCCAGATACGCAGTATTTT. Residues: CASSPWGSPDTQYF.

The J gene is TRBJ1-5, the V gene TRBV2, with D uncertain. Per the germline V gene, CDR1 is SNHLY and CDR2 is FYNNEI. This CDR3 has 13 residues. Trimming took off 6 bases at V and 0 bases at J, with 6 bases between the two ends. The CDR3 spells CASSEYSNQPQHF. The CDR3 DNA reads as TGTGCCAGCAGCGAGTATAGCAATCAGCCCCAGCATTTT.

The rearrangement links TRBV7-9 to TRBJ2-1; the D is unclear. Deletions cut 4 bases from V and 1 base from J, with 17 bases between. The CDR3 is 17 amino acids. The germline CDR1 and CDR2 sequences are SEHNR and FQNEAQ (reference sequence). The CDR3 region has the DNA TGTGCCAGCAGCTCTCCTCTCGGCCTAGGTTCCTACAATGAGCAGTTCTTC. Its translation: CASSSPLGLGSYNEQFF. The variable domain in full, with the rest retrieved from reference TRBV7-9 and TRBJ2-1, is DTGVSQNPRHKITKRGQNVTFRCDPISEHNRLYWYRQTLGQGPEFLTYFQNEAQLEKSRLLSDRFSAERPKGSFSTLEIQRTEQGDSAMYLCASSSPLGLGSYNEQFFGPGTRLTVL.

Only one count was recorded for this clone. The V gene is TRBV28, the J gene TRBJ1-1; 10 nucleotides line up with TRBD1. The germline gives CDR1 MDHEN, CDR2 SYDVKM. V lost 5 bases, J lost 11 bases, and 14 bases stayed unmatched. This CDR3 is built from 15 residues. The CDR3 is CASSRRQGARYPAFF. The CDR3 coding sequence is TGTGCCAGCAGTAGGAGACAGGGGGCGCGATATCCGGCTTTCTTT.

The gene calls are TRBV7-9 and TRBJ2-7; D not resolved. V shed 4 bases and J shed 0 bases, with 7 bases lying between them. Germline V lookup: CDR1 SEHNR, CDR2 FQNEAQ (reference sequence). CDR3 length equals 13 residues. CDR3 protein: CASSSIDSYEQYF. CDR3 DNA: TGTGCCAGCAGCTCGATAGACTCCTACGAGCAGTACTTC.

CDR3 residues: CAWGFGTGGTNSPLHF. CDR3 nucleotide sequence: TGTGCCTGGGGATTCGGGACAGGGGGCACGAATTCACCCCTCCACTTT. The V and J genes are TRBV30 and TRBJ1-6; 12 bases are shared with TRBD1. Germline V gene data show CDR1 as GTSNPN and CDR2 as SVGIG (reference sequence). V lost 5 bases to trimming and J lost 7 bases; unmatched junction nucleotides: 9. This CDR3 spans 16 amino acids.

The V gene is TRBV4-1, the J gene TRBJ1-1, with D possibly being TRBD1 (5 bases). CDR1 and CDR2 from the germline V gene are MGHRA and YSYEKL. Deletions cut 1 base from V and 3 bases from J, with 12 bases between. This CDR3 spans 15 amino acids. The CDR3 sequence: CASSQVIGVDTEAFF. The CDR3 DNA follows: TGCGCCAGCAGCCAAGTTATAGGGGTGGACACTGAAGCTTTCTTT.

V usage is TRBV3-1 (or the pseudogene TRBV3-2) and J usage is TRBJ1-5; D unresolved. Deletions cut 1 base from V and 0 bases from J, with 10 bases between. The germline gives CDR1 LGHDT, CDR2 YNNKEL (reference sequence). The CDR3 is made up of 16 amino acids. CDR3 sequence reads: CASSQGHGASNQPQHF. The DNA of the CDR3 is TGTGCCAGCAGCCAAGGCCACGGAGCTAGCAATCAGCCCCAGCATTTT.